The clone carrying this T cell receptor (beta chain) appeared a few times. Trimming took 8 bases from V and 5 from J, leaving 9 bases between them. The CDR3 runs to 12 residues. Germline values: CDR1 MNHEY, CDR2 SVGEGT. The record originates from a study of blood T cells in healthy people across ages. Alongside a J-beta primer mix, a sample-barcoded 5' primer served in a second PCR lasting about 6 to 11 cycles. A minimum of 3 million CDR3-containing paired-end reads was obtained for each sample. TCRdb reanalysed the 5' RACE reads using MiXCR and keeps one entry per CDR3 protein. The table lists under 1,100,000 distinct CDR3 sequences, about 25% of them singletons, with around 0.7% in the top ten. These data were also filed under a second study, of T cells of mothers and their children.

The sequence came from a girl aged 2 to 10 in good health. Source material: blood. The chain combines TRBV6-2 or TRBV6-3 with TRBJ2-2; D is perhaps TRBD1 or TRBD2 (5 bases each). CDR3 residues: CASVGDTGELFF. CDR3 DNA sequence: TGTGCCAGCGTGGGGGATACCGGGGAGCTGTTTTTT.